The present T cell receptor beta chain was sequenced within a study of circulating and synovial CD4+ cells in juvenile arthritis. Overall study findings and caveats: These repertoires were less diverse than bulk blood CD4 repertoires. Compared with bulk blood, circulating pathogenic-like lymphocytes shared substantially more CDR3 sequences with synovial T cells. CPL and bulk CD4 samples differed at least tenfold in T cell genomes. Overlap with synovium rose as more T cells were sequenced.

The data were produced by immunoSEQ multiplex PCR, yet TCRdb's version contains in-frame clones alone and is incomplete. The table shows about 33,000 clones, with about 95% occurring only once. Germline V lookup: CDR1 MGHRA, CDR2 YSYEKL. Deletions cut 4 bases from V and 6 bases from J, with 13 bases between. There are 14 residues in the CDR3. This clone was recorded once. Its antigen is not known. The sample taken for sequencing was CD4+ T cells from blood. This TCR was recovered from a human donor with juvenile idiopathic arthritis. V is TRBV4-1 and J is TRBJ2-1, with D perhaps TRBD2 (6 bases). Here the CDR3 reads CASSLIGGPNEQFF. For the CDR3, the DNA is TGCGCCAGCAGCCTGATCGGGGGACCCAATGAGCAGTTCTTC.